This entry describes one TCR beta chain. This sample is drawn from a study of blood T cell repertoires in COVID-19. The CDR3 contains 15 residues. Germline CDR1 is MNHNS and CDR2 is SASEGT. J gave up 5 bases and V 3 bases, and 9 bases lay outside the gene matches. Per the original data handling: The assay estimated nucleated cells by amplifying reference gene primers. The data were produced by immunoSEQ multiplex PCR, yet TCRdb's version contains in-frame clones alone and is incomplete. V, J and clone size are those of that table, while D and trimming were read from the DNA. This sample has 150,000 to 200,000 clones, with about 85% found just once.

The sequencing sample was made of peripheral blood. The receptor was isolated from a man in his 70s with active or convalescent COVID-19. The chain couples TRBV6-1 to TRBJ2-5; 7 nucleotides line up with TRBD2. CDR3 in DNA: TGTGCCAGCAGTGATAACTCCGGGACTATGGAGACCCAGTACTTC. Translated, it gives CASSDNSGTMETQYF.